The clone carrying this TCR beta chain was seen many times. Its antigen is undetermined. This CDR3 region has 16 residues. V was pared by 0 bases and J by 2 bases, with 12 bases between. Germline CDR1 reads SGHRS; CDR2 reads YFSETQ. The entry originates in a study of prognosis after radiotherapy for stage I lung cancer. Study-wide results and limits: Unique TCR clone counts were lower following stereotactic body radiation therapy (median roughly 10,000 versus 7,000).

It was by two-round multiplex PCR that TCR beta CDR3 was amplified from genomic DNA. Primers (each specific to one TRBV or TRBJ gene) were used in first-round PCR. TCRdb reprocessed the multiplex PCR reads with MiXCR, giving one entry per CDR3 protein. The sample has 30,000 to 40,000 distinct CDR3 sequences, 30% to 35% seen once. The genes are TRBV5-1 and TRBJ2-1; D is perhaps TRBD2 (6 bases). The receptor's source is a donor at least 50 years old with non-small cell lung cancer. The sequencing here drew on PBMCs, taken before or after stereotactic body radiation therapy (not recorded which). The CDR3 sequence is CASSLEVAVPYNEQFF. In nucleotides, the CDR3 is TGCGCCAGCAGCTTGGAGGTAGCGGTTCCCTACAATGAGCAGTTCTTC.